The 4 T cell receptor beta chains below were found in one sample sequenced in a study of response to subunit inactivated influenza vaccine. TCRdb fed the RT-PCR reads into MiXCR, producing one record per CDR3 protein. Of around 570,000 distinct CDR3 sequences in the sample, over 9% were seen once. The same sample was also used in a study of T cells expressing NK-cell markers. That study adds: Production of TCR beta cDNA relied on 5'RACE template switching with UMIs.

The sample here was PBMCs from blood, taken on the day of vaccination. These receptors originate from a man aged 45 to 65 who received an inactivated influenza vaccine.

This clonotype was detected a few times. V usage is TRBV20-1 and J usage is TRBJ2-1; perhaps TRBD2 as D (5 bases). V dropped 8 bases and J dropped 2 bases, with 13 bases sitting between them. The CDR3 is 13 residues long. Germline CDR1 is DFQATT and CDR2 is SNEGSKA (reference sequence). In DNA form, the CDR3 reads TGCAGTCCCCGTCAGGAGGCCTACAATGAGCAGTTCTTC. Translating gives CSPRQEAYNEQFF.

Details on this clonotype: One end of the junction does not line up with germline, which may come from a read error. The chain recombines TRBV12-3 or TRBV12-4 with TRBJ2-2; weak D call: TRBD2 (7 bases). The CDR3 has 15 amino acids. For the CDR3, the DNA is TGTGCCAGCAGCTTAGGGGGGGCGGACACCGGGGAGCTGTTTTTT. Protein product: CASSLGGADTGELFF.

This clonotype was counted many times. CDR3: CASRRTSGVGEQFF. CDR3 in DNA: TGTGCCAGCAGACGAACTAGCGGGGTCGGTGAGCAGTTCTTC. This chain joins TRBV12-3 or TRBV12-4 and TRBJ2-1; 10 nucleotides match TRBD2. This CDR3 has 14 residues. V lost 6 bases and J lost 9; bases outside the gene matches: 8.

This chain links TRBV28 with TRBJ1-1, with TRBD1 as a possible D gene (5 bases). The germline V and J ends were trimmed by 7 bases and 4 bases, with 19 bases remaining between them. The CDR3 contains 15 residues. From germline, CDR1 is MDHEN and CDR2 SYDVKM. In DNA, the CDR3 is TGTGCCAGCACCAGACCTCGGGGGAGTAGCACTGAAGCTTTCTTT. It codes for CASTRPRGSSTEAFF.